This T cell receptor beta chain came from a study of shared clonotypes between healthy human individuals. Concerning this clone: Its antigen is undetermined.

The CDR3 extends over 13 amino acids. The germline V gene encodes CDR1 GTSNPN and CDR2 SVGIG (reference sequence). The investigators split CD4+ cells into a CD45RA+ naive subset and a CD45RA-negative memory subset. Assay used: immunoSEQ multiplex PCR; TCRdb lists only in-frame clones, some missing. In the table there are 2 million to 3 million clones, roughly 93% of which are singletons. Regarding the study as a whole: Only blood was sampled, and tissue TCR repertoires likely differ from blood ones.

Sample: naive CD4+ T cells from PBMCs. As to subset: CD45RA+ positively selected. The sequence derives from a man between 18 and 29 years old in good health. Some clones in this sample may be carry-over from other donors' samples. V and J are TRBV30 and TRBJ2-5, with D perhaps matching TRBD1 or TRBD2 (6 bases each). The J call may be in error: the DNA end matches TRBJ2-7 better. The CDR3 coding sequence is TGTGCCTGGAAGGGGGGACTTTCCTACGAGCAGTACTTC. It codes for CAWKGGLSYEQYF.